This T cell receptor beta chain was found in a study of T cells in Graves' hyperthyroidism and ophthalmopathy. Regions amplified from RNA transcripts were the TCR beta CDR3 regions. HTBI primers drove first-round RT-PCR of the TCR CDR3. One entry per CDR3 protein, called by TCRdb with MiXCR from the multiplex PCR reads. The top ten clones hold about 14% of a sample with around 520,000 distinct CDR3 sequences, 14% of them seen once. V shed 3 bases and J shed 7 bases, with 12 bases lying between them. Germline CDR1 MDHEN, CDR2 SYDVKM. The CDR3 totals 13 residues. The table lists this clonotype with many counts. These patients, aged 18 to 65, had recently diagnosed hyperthyroidism lasting under 2 months.

The sequence came from a woman between 40 and 50 years old with Graves' hyperthyroidism. The sample comprised blood. This chain links TRBV28 with TRBJ1-2; D unresolved. The CDR3, as DNA: TGTGCCAGCAGTTTCCGACGTTCGGGTGGCTACACCTTC. It specifies CASSFRRSGGYTF.